Each of the 11 T cell receptor beta chains below was sequenced from the same sample in a study of T cell repertoires in cytomegalovirus infection (dated by TCRdb to about 2019). These receptors' targets are unknown. In light of the paper, this sample's treatment or condition label describes: in vitro stimulation with specific CMV peptide epitopes to enrich CMV-specific T cells. The reads were generated on an Illumina HiSeq 1500. TCRdb handled the public reads itself, with Q25 trimming in fastp and clone calling in MiXCR, and kept productive beta chains. Every distinct CDR3 protein forms one entry, paired with its most common genes and DNA. In all, the sample holds around 570,000 distinct CDR3 sequences, and just under 40% of those were seen once. The leading ten clones occupy around 48% of the sample. The sequencing here drew on cultured PBMCs, taken from culture after CMV antigen stimulation. The origin of the receptors is a human donor in good health (CMV status not recorded). Some clones in this sample may be carry-over from other donors' samples.

The V gene is TRBV4-1, the J gene TRBJ1-2; 10 nucleotides align to TRBD1. Losses at the gene ends were 1 base for V and 3 bases for J; bases not matched to a gene: 8. Germline lookup yields CDR1 MGHRA and CDR2 YSYEKL. The CDR3 length is 17 residues. CDR3 coding DNA: TGCGCCAGCAGCCAAGGGACAGGGGGTTATGGCGACTATGGCTACACCTTC. It is translated as CASSQGTGGYGDYGYTF.

V and J are TRBV20-1 and TRBJ2-7; 7 positions match TRBD1. J lost 6 bases, V lost 0 bases, and 11 bases had no gene match. This CDR3 comprises 15 residues. Per germline, CDR1 DFQATT and CDR2 SNEGSKA (reference sequence). CDR3 sequence: CSARDYRQGNREQYF. The CDR3 DNA is TGCAGTGCTAGAGATTACAGACAGGGTAACCGCGAGCAGTACTTC.

This clonotype was detected a few times. V gene TRBV7-8 combines with J gene TRBJ2-1; D unresolved. The V end was cut by 1 base, the J end by 0 bases, with 10 bases between. The CDR3 covers 16 residues. Per the germline V gene, CDR1 is SGHVS and CDR2 is FQNEAQ. The CDR3 DNA is TGTGCCAGCAGCTTAGATCGGTGGAGCTCCTACAATGAGCAGTTCTTC. It specifies CASSLDRWSSYNEQFF.

The V and J genes are TRBV15 and TRBJ1-1; the D gene is possibly TRBD1 (6 bases). The V end was cut by 4 bases, the J end by 0 bases, with 18 bases between. The germline V gene encodes CDR1 LNHNV and CDR2 YYDKDF (reference sequence). This CDR3 spans 17 amino acids. The CDR3 loop reads CATSTSAGAYMNTEAFF. Here the CDR3 DNA reads TGTGCCACCAGCACAAGTGCAGGGGCTTACATGAACACTGAAGCTTTCTTT.

This clonotype was seen a few times. This rearrangement joins TRBV11-2 to TRBJ2-5; 11 bases match TRBD2. The trim removed 5 bases at V and 5 bases at J, leaving 7 bases unmatched. The CDR3 consists of 15 residues. Germline values: CDR1 SGHAT, CDR2 FQNNGV. The CDR3 DNA follows: TGTGCCAGCAGCCCACTAGCGGGAGCCGGGGAGACCCAGTACTTC. Encoded protein: CASSPLAGAGETQYF. The variable domain in full, completed from reference TRBV11-2 and TRBJ2-5, reads EAGVAQSPRYKIIEKRQSVAFWCNPISGHATLYWYQQILGQGPKLLIQFQNNGVVDDSQLPKDRFSAERLKGVDSTLKIQPAKLEDSAVYLCASSPLAGAGETQYFGPGTRLLVL.

The chain joins TRBV7-8 to TRBJ2-1, with unresolved D. The germline V and J ends were trimmed by 5 bases and 5 bases, with 10 bases remaining between them. The CDR3 contains 13 residues. Germline values: CDR1 SGHVS, CDR2 FQNEAQ. DNA of the CDR3: TGTGCCAGCAGCGCCAGACCCAACAATGAGCAGTTCTTC. It specifies CASSARPNNEQFF.

CDR3 nucleotide sequence: TGTGCCAGCAGCTTAGTAGCGGGAGTGAAGGAGACCCAGTACTTC. Amino acids: CASSLVAGVKETQYF. The chain joins TRBV7-6 to TRBJ2-5; 9 bases fit TRBD2. J gave up 5 bases and V 1 base, and 5 bases lay outside the gene matches. This CDR3 region has 15 residues. Germline V CDR1 and CDR2: SGHVS, FNYEAQ.

This clonotype turned up a few times. CDR3 region: CASSPGTSPVYTQYF. Written as DNA, the CDR3 is TGTGCCAGCAGCCCCGGGACTAGCCCGGTTTATACGCAGTATTTT. The V and J genes are TRBV27 and TRBJ2-3; 9 bases are shared with TRBD2. CDR1 is MNHEY and CDR2 is SMNVEV in the germline V gene (reference sequence). CDR3 length equals 15 residues. Unmatched junction bases numbered 11, after V lost 6 bases and J lost 7 bases.

The chain couples TRBV12-3 or TRBV12-4 to TRBJ1-1; D not resolved. The CDR3 has 12 residues. V lost 6 bases and J 12 bases, leaving 17 bases between the germline ends. In DNA form, the CDR3 reads TGTGCCAGCAGCCCCACCAACTCGAACCCTTTCTTT. Its protein is CASSPTNSNPFF.

V usage is TRBV7-6 and J usage is TRBJ2-3; no clear D gene. Germline V gives CDR1 SGHVS, CDR2 FNYEAQ. Trimming shortened V by 8 bases and J by 5 bases, and 5 bases separated the two germline ends. The CDR3 has 10 amino acids. CDR3 sequence (DNA): TGTGCCAGCGGGGTAGATACGCAGTATTTT. Translating gives CASGVDTQYF.

The chain recombines TRBV7-8 with TRBJ2-1; the match to TRBD2 covers 11 bases. Trimming removed 2 bases from V and 8 bases from J; junction bases left unmatched: 8. The length of the CDR3 is 16 residues. In germline, CDR1 is SGHVS, CDR2 FQNEAQ. DNA of the CDR3: TGTGCCAGCAGCTTAAGAATGACTAGCGGGAAGGATGAGCAGTTCTTC. It encodes CASSLRMTSGKDEQFF.